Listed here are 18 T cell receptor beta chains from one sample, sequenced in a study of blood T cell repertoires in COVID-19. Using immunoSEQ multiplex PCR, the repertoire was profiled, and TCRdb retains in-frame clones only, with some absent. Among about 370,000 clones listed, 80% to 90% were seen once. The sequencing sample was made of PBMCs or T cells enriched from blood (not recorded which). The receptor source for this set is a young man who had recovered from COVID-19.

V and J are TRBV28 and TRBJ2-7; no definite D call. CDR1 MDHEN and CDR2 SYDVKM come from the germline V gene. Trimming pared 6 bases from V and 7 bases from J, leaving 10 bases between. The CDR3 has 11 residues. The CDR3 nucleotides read TGTGCCAGCAGGCAGAACAGAGAGCAGTACTTC. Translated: CASRQNREQYF.

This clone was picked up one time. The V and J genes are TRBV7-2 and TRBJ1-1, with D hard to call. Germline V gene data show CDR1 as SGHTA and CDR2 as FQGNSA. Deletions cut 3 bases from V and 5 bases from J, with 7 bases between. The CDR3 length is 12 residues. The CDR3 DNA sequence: TGTGCCAGCAGCTTCTCGGGTACTGAAGCTTTCTTT. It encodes CASSFSGTEAFF.

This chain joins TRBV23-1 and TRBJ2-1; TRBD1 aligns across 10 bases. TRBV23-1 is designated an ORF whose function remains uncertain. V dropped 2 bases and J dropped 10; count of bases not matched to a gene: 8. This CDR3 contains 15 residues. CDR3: CASSQTRDRGNEQFF. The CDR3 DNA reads TGCGCCAGCAGTCAAACCCGGGACAGGGGAAACGAGCAGTTCTTC.

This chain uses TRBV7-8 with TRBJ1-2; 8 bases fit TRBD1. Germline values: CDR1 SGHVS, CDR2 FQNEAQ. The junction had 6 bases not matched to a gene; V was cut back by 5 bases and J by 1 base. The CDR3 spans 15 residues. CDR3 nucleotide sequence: TGTGCCAGCAGCACCCGACAGGGGATTAACTATGGCTACACCTTC. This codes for CASSTRQGINYGYTF.

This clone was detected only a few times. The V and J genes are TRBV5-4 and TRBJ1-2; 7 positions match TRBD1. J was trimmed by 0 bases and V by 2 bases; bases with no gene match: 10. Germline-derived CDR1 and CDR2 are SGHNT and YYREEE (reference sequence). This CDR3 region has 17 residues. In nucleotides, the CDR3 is TGTGCCAGCAGCTTTGGGGGTCCCCAGGGGGCTAACTATGGCTACACCTTC. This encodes CASSFGGPQGANYGYTF.

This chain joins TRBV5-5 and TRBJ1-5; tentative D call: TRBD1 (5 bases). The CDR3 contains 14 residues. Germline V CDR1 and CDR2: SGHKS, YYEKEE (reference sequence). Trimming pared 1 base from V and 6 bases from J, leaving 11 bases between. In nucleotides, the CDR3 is TGTGCCAGCAGCTTGCAACCCAGGGTTCAGCCCCAGCATTTT. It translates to CASSLQPRVQPQHF.

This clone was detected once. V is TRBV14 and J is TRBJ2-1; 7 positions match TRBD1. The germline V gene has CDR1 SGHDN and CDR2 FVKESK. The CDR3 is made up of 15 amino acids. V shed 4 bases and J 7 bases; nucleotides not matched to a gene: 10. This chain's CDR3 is CASSPRTGNTNEQFF. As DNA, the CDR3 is TGTGCCAGCAGCCCAAGGACAGGAAATACGAATGAGCAGTTCTTC.

CDR3 sequence (DNA): TGTGCCAGTAGTTATCGCGCAGGAACAAATGGCTACACCTTC. Translating it yields CASSYRAGTNGYTF. The chain employs TRBV19 and TRBJ1-2; no definite D call. The V end was cut by 5 bases, the J end by 6 bases, with 16 bases between. From germline, CDR1 is LNHDA and CDR2 SQIVND (reference sequence). This CDR3 is built from 14 residues.

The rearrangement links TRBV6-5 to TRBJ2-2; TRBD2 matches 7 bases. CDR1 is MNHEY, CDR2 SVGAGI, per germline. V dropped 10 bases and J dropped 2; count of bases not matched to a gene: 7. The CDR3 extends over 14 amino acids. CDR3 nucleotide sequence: TGTGCCACTCTTCCTAGCGGAAACACCGGGGAGCTGTTTTTT. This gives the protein CATLPSGNTGELFF.

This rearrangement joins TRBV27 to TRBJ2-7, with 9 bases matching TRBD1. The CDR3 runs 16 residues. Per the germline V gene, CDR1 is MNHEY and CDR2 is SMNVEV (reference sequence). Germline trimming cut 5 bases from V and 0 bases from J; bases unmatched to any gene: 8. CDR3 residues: CASSKGQGYSSYEQYF. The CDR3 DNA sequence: TGTGCCAGCAGTAAGGGACAGGGATACTCCTCCTACGAGCAGTACTTC.

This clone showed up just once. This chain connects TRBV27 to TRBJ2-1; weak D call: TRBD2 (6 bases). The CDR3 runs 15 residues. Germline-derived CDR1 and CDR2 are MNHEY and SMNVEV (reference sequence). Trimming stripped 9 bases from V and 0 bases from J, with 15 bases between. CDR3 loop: CASTFGGSSYNEQFF. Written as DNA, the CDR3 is TGTGCCAGTACTTTCGGGGGTAGCTCCTACAATGAGCAGTTCTTC.

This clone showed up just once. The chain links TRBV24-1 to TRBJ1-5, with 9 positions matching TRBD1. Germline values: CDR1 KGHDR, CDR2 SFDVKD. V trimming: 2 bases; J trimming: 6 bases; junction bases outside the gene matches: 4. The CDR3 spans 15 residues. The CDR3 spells CATSDSGTGTQPQHF. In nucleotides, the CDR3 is TGTGCCACCAGTGATTCCGGGACAGGGACTCAGCCCCAGCATTTT.

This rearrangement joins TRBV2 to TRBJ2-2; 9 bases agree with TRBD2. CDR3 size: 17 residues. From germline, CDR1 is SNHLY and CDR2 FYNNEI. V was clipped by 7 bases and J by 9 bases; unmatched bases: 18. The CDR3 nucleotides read TGTGCCAGCATCCCTGGGGTCGGGAGCGGGGGGCGCCGGGAGCTGTTTTTT. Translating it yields CASIPGVGSGGRRELFF.

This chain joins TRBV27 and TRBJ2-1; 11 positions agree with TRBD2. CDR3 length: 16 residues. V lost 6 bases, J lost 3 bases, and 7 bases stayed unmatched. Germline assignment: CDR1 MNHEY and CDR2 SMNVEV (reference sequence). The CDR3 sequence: CASSPILAGGYNEQFF. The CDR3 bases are TGTGCCAGCAGCCCCATCCTAGCGGGAGGCTACAATGAGCAGTTCTTC.

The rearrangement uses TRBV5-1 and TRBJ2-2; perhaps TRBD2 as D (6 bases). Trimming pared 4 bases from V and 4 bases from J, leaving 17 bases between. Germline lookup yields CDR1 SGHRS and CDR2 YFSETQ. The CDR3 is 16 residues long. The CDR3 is CASSPVAYGGTGELFF. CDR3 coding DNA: TGCGCCAGCAGCCCGGTGGCGTACGGGGGCACCGGGGAGCTGTTTTTT.

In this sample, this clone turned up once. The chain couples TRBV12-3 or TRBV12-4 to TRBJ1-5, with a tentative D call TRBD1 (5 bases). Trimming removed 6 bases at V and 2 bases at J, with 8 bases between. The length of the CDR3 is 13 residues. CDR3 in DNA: TGTGCCAGCAGGGACACCGGCAATCAGCCCCAGCATTTT. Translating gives CASRDTGNQPQHF.

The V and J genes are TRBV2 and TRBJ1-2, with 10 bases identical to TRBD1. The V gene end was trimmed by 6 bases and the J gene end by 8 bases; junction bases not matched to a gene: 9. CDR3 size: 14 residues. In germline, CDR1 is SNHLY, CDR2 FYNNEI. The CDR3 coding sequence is TGTGCCAGCAGCCTTAGGGACAGGGGCCGGGGCTACACCTTC. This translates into CASSLRDRGRGYTF.

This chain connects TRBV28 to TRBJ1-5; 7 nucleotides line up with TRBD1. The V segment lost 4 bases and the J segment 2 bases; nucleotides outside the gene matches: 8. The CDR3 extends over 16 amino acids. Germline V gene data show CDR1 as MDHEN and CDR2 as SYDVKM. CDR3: CASSSPRGAGNQPQHF. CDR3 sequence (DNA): TGTGCCAGCAGTTCACCCAGGGGGGCGGGCAATCAGCCCCAGCATTTT.